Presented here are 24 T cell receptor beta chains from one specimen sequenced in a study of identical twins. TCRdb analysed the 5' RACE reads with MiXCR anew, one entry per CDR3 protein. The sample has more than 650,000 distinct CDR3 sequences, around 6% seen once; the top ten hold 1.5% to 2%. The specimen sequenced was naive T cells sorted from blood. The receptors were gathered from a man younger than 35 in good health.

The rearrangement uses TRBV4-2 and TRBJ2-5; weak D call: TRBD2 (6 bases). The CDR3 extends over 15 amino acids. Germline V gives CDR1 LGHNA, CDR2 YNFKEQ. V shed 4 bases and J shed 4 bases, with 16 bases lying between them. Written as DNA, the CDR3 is TGTGCCAGCAGCCCACGAGTGGCGGAGGGAGAGACCCAGTACTTC. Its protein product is CASSPRVAEGETQYF.

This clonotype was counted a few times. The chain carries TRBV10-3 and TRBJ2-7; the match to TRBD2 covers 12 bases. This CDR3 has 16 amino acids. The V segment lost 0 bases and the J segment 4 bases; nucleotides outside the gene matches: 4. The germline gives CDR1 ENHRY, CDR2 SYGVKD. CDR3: CAISESASGGGYEQYV. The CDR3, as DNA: TGTGCCATCAGTGAGTCCGCTAGCGGGGGGGGTTACGAGCAGTACGTC.

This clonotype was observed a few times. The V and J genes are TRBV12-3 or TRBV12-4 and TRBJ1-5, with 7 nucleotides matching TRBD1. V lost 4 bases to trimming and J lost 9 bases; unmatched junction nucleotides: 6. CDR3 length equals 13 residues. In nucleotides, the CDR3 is TGTGCCAGCAGTTCGACAGGGCCGCGGCCCCAGCATTTT. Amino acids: CASSSTGPRPQHF.

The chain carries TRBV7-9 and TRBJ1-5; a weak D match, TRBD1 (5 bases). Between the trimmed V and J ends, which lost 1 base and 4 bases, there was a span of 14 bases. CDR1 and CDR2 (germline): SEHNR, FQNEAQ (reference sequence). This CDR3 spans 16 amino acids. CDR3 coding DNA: TGTGCCAGCAGCTTAGAGGGAGGGGCATCAAATCAGCCCCAGCATTTT. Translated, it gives CASSLEGGASNQPQHF. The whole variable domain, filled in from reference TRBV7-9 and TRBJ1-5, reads DTGVSQNPRHKITKRGQNVTFRCDPISEHNRLYWYRQTLGQGPEFLTYFQNEAQLEKSRLLSDRFSAERPKGSFSTLEIQRTEQGDSAMYLCASSLEGGASNQPQHFGDGTRLSIL.

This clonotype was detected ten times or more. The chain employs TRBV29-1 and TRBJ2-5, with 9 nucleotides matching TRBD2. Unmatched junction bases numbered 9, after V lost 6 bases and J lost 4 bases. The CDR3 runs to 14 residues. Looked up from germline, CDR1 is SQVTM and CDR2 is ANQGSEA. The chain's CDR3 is CSVVLAGPAETQYF. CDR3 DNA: TGCAGCGTAGTACTAGCGGGCCCGGCAGAGACCCAGTACTTC.

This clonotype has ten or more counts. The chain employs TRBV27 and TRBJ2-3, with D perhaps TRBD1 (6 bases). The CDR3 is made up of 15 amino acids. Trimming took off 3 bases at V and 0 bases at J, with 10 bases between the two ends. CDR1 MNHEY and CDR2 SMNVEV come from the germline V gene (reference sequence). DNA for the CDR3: TGTGCCAGCAGTTTTTGGGACACCAGCACAGATACGCAGTATTTT. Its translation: CASSFWDTSTDTQYF.

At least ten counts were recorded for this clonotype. The CDR3 reads CATRTANGAGELFF. The DNA of the CDR3 is TGTGCCACCAGGACAGCGAATGGAGCCGGGGAGCTGTTTTTT. The gene calls are TRBV24-1 and TRBJ2-2, with D perhaps TRBD1 (5 bases). The CDR3 runs to 14 residues. The V gene lost 7 bases and the J gene lost 6 bases, with 14 bases spanning the gap. Germline CDR1 reads KGHDR; CDR2 reads SFDVKD.

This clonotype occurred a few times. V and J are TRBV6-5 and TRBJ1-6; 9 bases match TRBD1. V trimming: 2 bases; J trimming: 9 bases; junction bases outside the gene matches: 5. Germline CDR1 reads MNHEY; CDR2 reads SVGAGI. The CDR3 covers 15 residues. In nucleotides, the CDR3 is TGTGCCAGCAGTTACGTGGGGACAGGGAGTTCACCCCTCCACTTT. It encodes CASSYVGTGSSPLHF.

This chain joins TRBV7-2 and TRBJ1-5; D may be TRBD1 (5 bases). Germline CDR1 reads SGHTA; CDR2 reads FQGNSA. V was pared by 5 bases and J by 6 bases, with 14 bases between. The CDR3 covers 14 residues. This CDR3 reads CASSPRAGSQPQHF. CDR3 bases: TGTGCCAGCAGCCCCCGGGCAGGGAGTCAGCCCCAGCATTTT.

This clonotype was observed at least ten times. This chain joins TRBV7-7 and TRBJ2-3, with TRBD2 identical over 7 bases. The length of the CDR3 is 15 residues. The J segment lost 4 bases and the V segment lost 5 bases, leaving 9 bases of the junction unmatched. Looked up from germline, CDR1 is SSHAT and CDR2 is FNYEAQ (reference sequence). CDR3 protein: CASSLGGGEADTQYF. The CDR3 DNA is TGTGCCAGCAGCCTGGGGGGGGGAGAGGCAGATACGCAGTATTTT.

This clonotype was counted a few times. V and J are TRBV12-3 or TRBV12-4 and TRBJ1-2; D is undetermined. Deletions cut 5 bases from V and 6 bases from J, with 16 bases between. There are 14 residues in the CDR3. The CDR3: CASSPRHGLNGYTF. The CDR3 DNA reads TGTGCCAGCAGTCCTCGACATGGATTGAATGGCTACACCTTC.

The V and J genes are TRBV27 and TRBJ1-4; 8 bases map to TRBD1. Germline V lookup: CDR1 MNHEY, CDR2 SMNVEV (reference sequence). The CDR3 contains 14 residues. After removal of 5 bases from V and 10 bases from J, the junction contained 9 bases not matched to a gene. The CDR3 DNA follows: TGTGCCAGCAGTCCCCGGGACAGGTCGCGAAAACTGTTTTTT. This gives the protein CASSPRDRSRKLFF.

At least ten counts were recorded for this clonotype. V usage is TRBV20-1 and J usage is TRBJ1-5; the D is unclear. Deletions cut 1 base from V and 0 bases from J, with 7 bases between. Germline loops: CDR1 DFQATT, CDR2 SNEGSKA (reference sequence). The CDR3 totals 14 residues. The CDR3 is CSARVSGSNQPQHF. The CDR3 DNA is TGCAGTGCTAGAGTCAGTGGTAGCAATCAGCCCCAGCATTTT.

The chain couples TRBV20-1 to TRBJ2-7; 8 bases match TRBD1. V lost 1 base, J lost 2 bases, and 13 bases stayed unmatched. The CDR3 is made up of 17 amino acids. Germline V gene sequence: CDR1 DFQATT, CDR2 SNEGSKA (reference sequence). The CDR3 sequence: CSARASFGTGFTYEQYF. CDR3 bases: TGCAGTGCTAGAGCCTCATTTGGGACAGGCTTCACCTACGAGCAGTACTTC.

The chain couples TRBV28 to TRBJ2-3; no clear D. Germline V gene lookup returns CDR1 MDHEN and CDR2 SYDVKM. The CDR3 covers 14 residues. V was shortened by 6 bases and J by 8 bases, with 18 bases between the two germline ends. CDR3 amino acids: CASRQSRPLSTQYF. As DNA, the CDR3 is TGTGCCAGCAGACAGTCACGCCCCCTATCTACGCAGTATTTT.

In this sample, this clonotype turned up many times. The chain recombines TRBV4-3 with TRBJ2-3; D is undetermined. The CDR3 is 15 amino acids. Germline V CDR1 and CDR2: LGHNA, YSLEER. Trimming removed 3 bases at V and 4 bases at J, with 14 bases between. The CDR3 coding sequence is TGCGCCAGCAGCCAGAGTTCTAGGTCGGCAGATACGCAGTATTTT. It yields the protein CASSQSSRSADTQYF.

The chain's CDR3 is CASSYLGGRAGELFF. The CDR3 coding sequence is TGTGCCAGCAGTTACTTGGGCGGACGAGCCGGGGAGCTGTTTTTT. The chain uses TRBV6-2 or TRBV6-3 and TRBJ2-2, with D unclear. Germline V gene sequence: CDR1 MNHEY, CDR2 SVGEGT. Between the trimmed V and J ends, which lost 1 base and 6 bases, there was a span of 12 bases. CDR3 length: 15 residues.

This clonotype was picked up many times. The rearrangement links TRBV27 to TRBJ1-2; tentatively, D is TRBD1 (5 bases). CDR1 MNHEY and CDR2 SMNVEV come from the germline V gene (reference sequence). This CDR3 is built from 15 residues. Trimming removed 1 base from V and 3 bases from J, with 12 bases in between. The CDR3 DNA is TGTGCCAGCAGTTTATTCCAGGGTGGCGACTATGGCTACACCTTC. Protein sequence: CASSLFQGGDYGYTF.

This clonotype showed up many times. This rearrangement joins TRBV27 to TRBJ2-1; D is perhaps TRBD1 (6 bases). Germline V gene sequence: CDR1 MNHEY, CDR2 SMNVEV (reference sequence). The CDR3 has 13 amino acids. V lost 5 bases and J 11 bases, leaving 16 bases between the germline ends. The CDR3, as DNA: TGTGCCAGCAGTGAACCGGGACACCCGAAGCAGTTCTTC. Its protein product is CASSEPGHPKQFF.

CDR3 in amino acids: CASSSLGTSGTGELFF. The CDR3 region has the DNA TGTGCCAGCAGCTCACTCGGGACTAGCGGTACCGGGGAGCTGTTTTTT. The chain combines TRBV7-6 with TRBJ2-2, with 11 bases matching TRBD2. J gave up 5 bases and V 4 bases, and 6 bases lay outside the gene matches. In germline, CDR1 is SGHVS, CDR2 FNYEAQ. The length of the CDR3 is 16 residues.

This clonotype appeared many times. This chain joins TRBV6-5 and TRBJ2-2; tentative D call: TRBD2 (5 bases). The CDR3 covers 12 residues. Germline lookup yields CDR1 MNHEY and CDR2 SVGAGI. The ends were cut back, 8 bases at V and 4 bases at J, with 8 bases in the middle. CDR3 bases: TGTGCCAGCCGGAGGTCCACCGGGGAGCTGTTTTTT. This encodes CASRRSTGELFF.

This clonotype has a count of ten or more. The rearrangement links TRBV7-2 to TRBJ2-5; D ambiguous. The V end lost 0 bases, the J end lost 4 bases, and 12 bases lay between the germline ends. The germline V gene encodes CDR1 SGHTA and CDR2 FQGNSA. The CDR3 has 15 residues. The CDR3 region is CASSLANLGRETQYF. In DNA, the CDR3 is TGTGCCAGCAGCTTAGCCAACCTGGGTCGAGAGACCCAGTACTTC.

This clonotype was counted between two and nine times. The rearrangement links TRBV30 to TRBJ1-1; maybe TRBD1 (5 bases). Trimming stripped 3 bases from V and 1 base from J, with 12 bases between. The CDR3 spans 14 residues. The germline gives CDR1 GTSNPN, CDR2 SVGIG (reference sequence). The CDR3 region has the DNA TGTGCCTGGAGGGCCGGGGGGAAGAACACTGAAGCTTTCTTT. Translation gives CAWRAGGKNTEAFF.

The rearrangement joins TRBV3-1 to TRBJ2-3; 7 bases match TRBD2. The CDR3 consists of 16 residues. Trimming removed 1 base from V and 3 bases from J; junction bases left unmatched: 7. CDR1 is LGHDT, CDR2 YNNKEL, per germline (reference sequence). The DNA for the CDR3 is TGTGCCAGCAGCCAAGTCGGCGGGAGTCTGACAGATACGCAGTATTTT. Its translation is CASSQVGGSLTDTQYF.